This section outlines one TCR beta chain sequence together with its context. The antigen remains unidentified. Repertoires were generated with immunoSEQ multiplex PCR, while TCRdb's copy carries only in-frame clones and drops some. The sample lists 200,000 to 250,000 clones; around 90% were seen once. The CDR3 is made up of 19 amino acids. CDR1 and CDR2 (germline): SNHLY, FYNNEI. Trimming cost V 0 bases and J 3 bases; bases outside gene matches: 12. Among the roughly 120 subjects of the validation cohort, separate from the approximately 660-subject first cohort, were the donors. The record originates from a study of cytomegalovirus exposure and HLA in healthy donors. Study-wide results and limits: Reports credit the classifier with highly specific, highly sensitive diagnosis of cytomegalovirus status. Within the 120 or so validation repertoires, first-cohort TCR clusters tended to co-occur, according to a later analysis.

The V gene is TRBV2, the J gene TRBJ1-3, with TRBD1 matching over 9 bases. The receptor comes from a young woman in good health and CMV-seronegative. Material: PBMCs. CDR3 coding DNA: TGTGCCAGCAGTGAAGCGCTTAACAGGGGGCTATCGGGTGGAAACACCATATATTTT. Translated: CASSEALNRGLSGGNTIYF. The variable domain in full, with the rest retrieved from reference TRBV2 and TRBJ1-3, is EPEVTQTPSHQVTQMGQEVILRCVPISNHLYFYWYRQILGQKVEFLVSFYNNEISEKSEIFDDQFSVERPDGSNFTLKIRSTKLEDSAMYFCASSEALNRGLSGGNTIYFGEGSWLTVV.